One sample yielded the 20 T cell receptor beta chains listed below, sequenced in a study of blood T cell repertoires in COVID-19. The table came from immunoSEQ multiplex PCR; TCRdb's copy has only in-frame clones and leaves some out. The table has tens of thousands of clones, 79% seen once. The specimen was peripheral blood. The receptors shown here come from a man aged 60-69 years with acute or convalescent COVID-19.

The genes are TRBV4-3 and TRBJ2-2; D is possibly TRBD2 (7 bases). The CDR3 is made up of 14 amino acids. CDR1 is LGHNA, CDR2 YSLEER, per germline. Trimming removed 1 base from V and 6 bases from J, with 9 bases in between. DNA for the CDR3: TGCGCCAGCAGCCAAGGGGAGGGGGCCGGGGAGCTGTTTTTT. Translating it yields CASSQGEGAGELFF.

V and J are TRBV7-8 and TRBJ2-1; weak D call: TRBD2 (6 bases). The CDR3 consists of 13 residues. CDR1 SGHVS and CDR2 FQNEAQ come from the germline V gene. Trimming cost V 3 bases and J 8 bases, with 11 bases left between them. The CDR3 DNA sequence: TGTGCCAGCAGCTTCGGGACGGGGGATGAGCAGTTCTTC. Protein sequence: CASSFGTGDEQFF. Together with reference TRBV7-8 and TRBJ2-1, the CDR3 gives the full variable domain: GAGVSQSPRYKVAKRGQDVALRCDPISGHVSLFWYQQALGQGPEFLTYFQNEAQLDKSGLPSDRFFAERPEGSVSTLKIQRTQQEDSAVYLCASSFGTGDEQFFGPGTRLTVL.

This clone was counted only a few times. The chain joins TRBV7-9 to TRBJ2-7, with TRBD2 matching over 9 bases. The trim removed 2 bases at V and 6 bases at J, leaving 5 bases unmatched. The CDR3 has 14 residues. Germline CDR1 and CDR2: SEHNR and FQNEAQ (reference sequence). CDR3 sequence: CASSLTREGLEQYF. As DNA, the CDR3 is TGTGCCAGCAGCTTAACGCGGGAGGGCCTCGAGCAGTACTTC. Filled out from reference TRBV7-9 and TRBJ2-7, the complete variable domain reads DTGVSQNPRHKITKRGQNVTFRCDPISEHNRLYWYRQTLGQGPEFLTYFQNEAQLEKSRLLSDRFSAERPKGSFSTLEIQRTEQGDSAMYLCASSLTREGLEQYFGPGTRLTVT.

The chain links TRBV5-1 to TRBJ1-5; D gene uncertain. Trimming took off 0 bases at V and 1 base at J, with 8 bases between the two ends. The CDR3 covers 15 residues. CDR1 and CDR2 (germline): SGHRS, YFSETQ. CDR3 coding DNA: TGCGCCAGCAGCTTGGACATCTTCAGCAATCAGCCCCAGCATTTT. It is translated as CASSLDIFSNQPQHF.

This clone was detected many times. The CDR3 region is CSAGTTNEQFF. CDR3 nucleotide sequence: TGCAGTGCTGGGACTACTAATGAGCAGTTCTTC. The J gene is TRBJ2-1, the V gene TRBV20-1, with 7 bases fitting TRBD2. Trimming at V came to 5 bases and at J to 7 bases, leaving 2 bases not matched to a gene. CDR3 size: 11 residues. Germline CDR1 DFQATT, CDR2 SNEGSKA (reference sequence).

Only a few counts were recorded for this clone. The rearrangement joins TRBV7-9 to TRBJ2-7; TRBD1 aligns across 10 bases. Per germline, CDR1 SEHNR and CDR2 FQNEAQ (reference sequence). J lost 7 bases, V lost 5 bases, and 11 bases had no gene match. This CDR3 is built from 15 residues. CDR3 amino acids: CASSRQGTGEIEQYF. For the CDR3, the DNA is TGTGCCAGCAGCCGACAAGGGACAGGGGAGATTGAGCAGTACTTC.

The chain employs TRBV7-2 and TRBJ2-3; D is possibly TRBD2 (6 bases). Germline values: CDR1 SGHTA, CDR2 FQGNSA. Trimming cost V 6 bases and J 4 bases, with 17 bases left between them. The CDR3 extends over 15 amino acids. The CDR3 nucleotides are TGTGCCAGCAGGGGCACGGGGCGGGGAGCAGATACGCAGTATTTT. This encodes CASRGTGRGADTQYF.

This chain uses TRBV28 with TRBJ2-7; the D gene is possibly TRBD2 (6 bases). This CDR3 is 11 amino acids long. Looked up from germline, CDR1 is MDHEN and CDR2 is SYDVKM. Between the trimmed V and J ends, which lost 8 bases and 2 bases, there was a span of 7 bases. CDR3 sequence (DNA): TGTGCCAGCGGGGAGGCCTACGAGCAGTACTTC. This encodes CASGEAYEQYF.

This chain joins TRBV7-2 and TRBJ2-7; 9 bases are shared with TRBD1. V was clipped by 3 bases and J by 1 base; unmatched bases: 4. The CDR3 is 15 residues long. Germline V lookup: CDR1 SGHTA, CDR2 FQGNSA. CDR3 sequence reads: CASSFSGTGSYEQYF. The CDR3 coding sequence is TGTGCCAGCAGCTTCTCCGGGACAGGGTCCTACGAGCAGTACTTC.

The rearrangement joins TRBV4-3 to TRBJ2-1, with D perhaps matching TRBD2 (5 bases). The CDR3 is 15 residues long. Per the germline V gene, CDR1 is LGHNA and CDR2 is YSLEER. V was clipped by 0 bases and J by 2 bases, with 8 bases between them. The CDR3, as DNA: TGCGCCAGCAGCCAAGAGGACGGGACCTACAATGAGCAGTTCTTC. Translation gives CASSQEDGTYNEQFF.

CDR3 coding DNA: TGTGCCAGCAGTGATCGGTGGCGGGGGGTTGTCGGGTACAATGAGCAGTTCTTC. The encoded protein is CASSDRWRGVVGYNEQFF. The rearrangement links TRBV2 to TRBJ2-1, with TRBD2 matching over 8 bases. The V and J ends lost 3 bases and 4 bases, in that order; junction bases with no gene match: 14. There are 18 residues in the CDR3. Per the germline V gene, CDR1 is SNHLY and CDR2 is FYNNEI. Full variable domain (remainder filled in from reference TRBV2 and TRBJ2-1): EPEVTQTPSHQVTQMGQEVILRCVPISNHLYFYWYRQILGQKVEFLVSFYNNEISEKSEIFDDQFSVERPDGSNFTLKIRSTKLEDSAMYFCASSDRWRGVVGYNEQFFGPGTRLTVL.

The chain is built from TRBV6-5 and TRBJ2-3, with a possible D match to TRBD1 (5 bases). Germline-derived CDR1 and CDR2 are MNHEY and SVGAGI. The CDR3 extends over 16 amino acids. V was trimmed by 2 bases and J by 2 bases, leaving 14 bases between them. The CDR3 here is CASSYGSRGFTDTQYF. DNA for the CDR3: TGTGCCAGCAGTTACGGATCTAGGGGCTTCACAGATACGCAGTATTTT.

A single count supports this clone. This chain uses TRBV9 with TRBJ1-2; D is unresolved. V lost 6 bases, J lost 2 bases, and 17 bases lay in between. Germline V gives CDR1 SGDLS, CDR2 YYNGEE. The CDR3 covers 15 residues. Here the CDR3 DNA reads TGTGCCAGCACCCAGAACCCTTTTCAAAACTATGGCTACACCTTC. This sequence encodes CASTQNPFQNYGYTF.

V gene TRBV10-3 combines with J gene TRBJ1-6, with D possibly matching TRBD1 (6 bases). The V gene lost 6 bases and the J gene lost 10 bases, with 22 bases spanning the gap. Germline CDR1 is ENHRY and CDR2 is SYGVKD. This CDR3 comprises 16 residues. CDR3 in DNA: TGTGCCATCAGCGACATACAGGGAGGGGTGGGGTCACCCCTCCACTTT. It encodes CAISDIQGGVGSPLHF.

The chain couples TRBV19 to TRBJ1-6, with D maybe TRBD1 (6 bases). The ends were cut back, 7 bases at V and 8 bases at J, with 9 bases in the middle. The CDR3 is 12 residues long. Looked up from germline, CDR1 is LNHDA and CDR2 is SQIVND (reference sequence). CDR3 amino acids: CASTTGYSPLHF. CDR3 nucleotide sequence: TGTGCCAGTACGACAGGCTATTCACCCCTCCACTTT.

The rearrangement joins TRBV18 to TRBJ1-2; tentatively, D is TRBD1 (5 bases). Between the trimmed V and J ends, which lost 3 bases and 0 bases, there was a span of 8 bases. Germline V gives CDR1 KGHSH, CDR2 LQKENI. The CDR3 runs 14 residues. This CDR3 is CASSPGPTNYGYTF. CDR3 nucleotide sequence: TGTGCCAGCTCACCGGGGCCCACTAACTATGGCTACACCTTC.

V is TRBV19 and J is TRBJ1-6; D is possibly TRBD1 (5 bases). Germline lookup yields CDR1 LNHDA and CDR2 SQIVND (reference sequence). There are 13 residues in the CDR3. The V end was cut by 5 bases, the J end by 7 bases, with 9 bases between. CDR3 coding DNA: TGTGCCAGTAGTCCTCAGGGAAATTCACCCCTCCACTTT. Translated, it gives CASSPQGNSPLHF. Combining the CDR3 with reference TRBV19 and TRBJ1-6 gives the whole variable domain DGGITQSPKYLFRKEGQNVTLSCEQNLNHDAMYWYRQDPGQGLRLIYYSQIVNDFQKGDIAEGYSVSREKKESFPLTVTSAQKNPTAFYLCASSPQGNSPLHFGNGTRLTVT.

This sequence joins TRBV5-1 and TRBJ1-1; no firm D call. V lost 7 bases and J lost 3, with 19 bases in between. Germline V gives CDR1 SGHRS, CDR2 YFSETQ. The CDR3 extends over 15 amino acids. The CDR3 region has the DNA TGCGCCAGCTGCCGAGTGGAGGGAGACGACACTGAAGCTTTCTTT. Protein: CASCRVEGDDTEAFF.

The CDR3 DNA follows: TGTGCCAGCAGTTTATCGACGGGTGAAGCTTTCTTT. Amino acids: CASSLSTGEAFF. The chain links TRBV27 to TRBJ1-1; D gene uncertain. This CDR3 region has 12 residues. The germline V and J ends were trimmed by 0 bases and 7 bases, with 6 bases remaining between them. CDR1 is MNHEY, CDR2 SMNVEV, per germline (reference sequence).

The rearrangement joins TRBV9 to TRBJ2-7; 10 bases match TRBD2. The germline V gene encodes CDR1 SGDLS and CDR2 YYNGEE. The trim removed 4 bases at V and 0 bases at J, leaving 7 bases unmatched. The CDR3 is 16 amino acids. The CDR3 DNA reads as TGTGCCAGCAGCCCGCGACTAGCGGGCGCCTCCTACGAGCAGTACTTC. Translated, it gives CASSPRLAGASYEQYF.